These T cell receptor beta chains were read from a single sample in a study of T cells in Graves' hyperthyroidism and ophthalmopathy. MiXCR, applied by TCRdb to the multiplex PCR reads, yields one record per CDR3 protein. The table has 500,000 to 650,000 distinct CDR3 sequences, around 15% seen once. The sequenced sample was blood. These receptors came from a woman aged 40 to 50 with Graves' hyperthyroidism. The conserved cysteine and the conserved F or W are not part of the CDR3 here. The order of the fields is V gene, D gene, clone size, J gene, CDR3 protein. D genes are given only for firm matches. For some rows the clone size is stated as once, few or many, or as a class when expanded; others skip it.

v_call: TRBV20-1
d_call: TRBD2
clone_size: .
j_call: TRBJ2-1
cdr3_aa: SAKIAGGLEQF

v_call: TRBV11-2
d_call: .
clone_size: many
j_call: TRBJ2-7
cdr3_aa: ASSRLQGFVSGAYEQY

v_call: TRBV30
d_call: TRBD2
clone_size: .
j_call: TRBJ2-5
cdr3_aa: AWTRSSGAGETQY

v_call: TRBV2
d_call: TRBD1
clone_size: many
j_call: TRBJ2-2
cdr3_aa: ASSKTGMWDTGELF

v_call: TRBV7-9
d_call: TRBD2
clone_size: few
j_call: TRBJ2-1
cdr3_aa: ASSSLTSGSDNEQF

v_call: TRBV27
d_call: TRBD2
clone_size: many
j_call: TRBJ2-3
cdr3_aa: ASSLIRSGRARDTQY

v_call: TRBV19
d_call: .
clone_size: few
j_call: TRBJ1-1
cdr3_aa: ASSTGGVPEAF

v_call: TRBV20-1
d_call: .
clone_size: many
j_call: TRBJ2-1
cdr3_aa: SARESFNEQF

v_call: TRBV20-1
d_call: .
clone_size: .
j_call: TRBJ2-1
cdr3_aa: SARQGTSGNEQF

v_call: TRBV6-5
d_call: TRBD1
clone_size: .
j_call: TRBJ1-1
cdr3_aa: ASSYATGLGTEAF

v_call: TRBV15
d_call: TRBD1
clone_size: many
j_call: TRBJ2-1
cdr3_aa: ATSLGTAYNEQF

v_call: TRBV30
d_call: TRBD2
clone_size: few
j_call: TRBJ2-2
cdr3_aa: AWSVLSGSKTGELF

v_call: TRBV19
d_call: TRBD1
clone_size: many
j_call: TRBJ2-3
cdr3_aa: ASSIVPTGGARDTQY

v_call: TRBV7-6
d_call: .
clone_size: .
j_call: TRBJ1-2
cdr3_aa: ASSLAGGASGGYT

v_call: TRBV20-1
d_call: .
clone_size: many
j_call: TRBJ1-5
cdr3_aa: SADTGRNQPQH

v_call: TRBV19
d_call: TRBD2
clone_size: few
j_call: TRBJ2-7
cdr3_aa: ASSIGPSGSYEQY

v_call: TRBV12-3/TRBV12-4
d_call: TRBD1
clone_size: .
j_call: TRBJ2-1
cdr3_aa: ASKKTGGIYNEQF

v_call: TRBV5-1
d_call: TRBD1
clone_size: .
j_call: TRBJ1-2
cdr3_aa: ASSLLGGGKVDYGYT

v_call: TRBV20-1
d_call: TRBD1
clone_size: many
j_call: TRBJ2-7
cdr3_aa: SATMTGQTYEQY

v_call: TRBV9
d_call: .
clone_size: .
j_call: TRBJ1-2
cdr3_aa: ASQSTYGYT

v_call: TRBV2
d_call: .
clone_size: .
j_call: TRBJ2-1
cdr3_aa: ASTVEGTLGYEQF

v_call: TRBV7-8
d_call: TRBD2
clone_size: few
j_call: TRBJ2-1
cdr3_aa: ASRGLAGGSSSYNEQF

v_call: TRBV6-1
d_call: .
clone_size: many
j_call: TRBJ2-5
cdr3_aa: ASISRARGQETQY

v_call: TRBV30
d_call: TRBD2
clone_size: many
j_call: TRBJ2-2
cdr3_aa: AWSVLSGRIDTGELF

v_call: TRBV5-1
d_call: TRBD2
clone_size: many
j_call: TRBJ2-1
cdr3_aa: ASSGRASGIDEQF

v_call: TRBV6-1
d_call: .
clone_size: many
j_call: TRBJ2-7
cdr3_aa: ASKSGLTAAYEQY

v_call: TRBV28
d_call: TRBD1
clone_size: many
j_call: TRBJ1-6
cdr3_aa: ASSRDGTAPLH

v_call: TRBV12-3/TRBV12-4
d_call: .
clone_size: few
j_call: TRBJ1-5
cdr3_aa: ASSYRPNQPQH

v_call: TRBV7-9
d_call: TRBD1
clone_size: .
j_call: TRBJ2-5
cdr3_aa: ASSGRTGGPLKTQY

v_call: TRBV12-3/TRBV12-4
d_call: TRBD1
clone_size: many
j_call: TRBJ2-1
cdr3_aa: ASSSRTGGAYNEQF

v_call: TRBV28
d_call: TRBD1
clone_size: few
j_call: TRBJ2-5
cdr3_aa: ASSLRVRGPSY

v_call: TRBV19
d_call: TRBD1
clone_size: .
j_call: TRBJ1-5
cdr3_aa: ATKGQGGQPQH

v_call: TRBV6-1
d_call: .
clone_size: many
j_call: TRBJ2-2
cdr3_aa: ASTQQGVNTGELF

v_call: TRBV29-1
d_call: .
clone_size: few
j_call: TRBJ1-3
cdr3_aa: SVGQGSGNTIY

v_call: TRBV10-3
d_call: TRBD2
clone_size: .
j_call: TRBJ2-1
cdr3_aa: AATSAYNEQF

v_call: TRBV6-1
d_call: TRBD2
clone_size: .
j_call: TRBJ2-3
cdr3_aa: ASKTSGRDTQY

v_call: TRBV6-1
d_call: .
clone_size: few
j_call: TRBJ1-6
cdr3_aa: ASSEAPGAKSYNSPLH

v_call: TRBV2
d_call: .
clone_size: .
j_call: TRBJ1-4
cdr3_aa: ASMRRATNEKLF

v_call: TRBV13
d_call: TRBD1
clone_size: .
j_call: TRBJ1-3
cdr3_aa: ASSAGTGIASSGNTIY

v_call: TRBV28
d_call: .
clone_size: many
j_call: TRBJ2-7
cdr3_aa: ASVGQLYEQY

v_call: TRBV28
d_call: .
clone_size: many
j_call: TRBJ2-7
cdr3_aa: ATVGAGSYEQY